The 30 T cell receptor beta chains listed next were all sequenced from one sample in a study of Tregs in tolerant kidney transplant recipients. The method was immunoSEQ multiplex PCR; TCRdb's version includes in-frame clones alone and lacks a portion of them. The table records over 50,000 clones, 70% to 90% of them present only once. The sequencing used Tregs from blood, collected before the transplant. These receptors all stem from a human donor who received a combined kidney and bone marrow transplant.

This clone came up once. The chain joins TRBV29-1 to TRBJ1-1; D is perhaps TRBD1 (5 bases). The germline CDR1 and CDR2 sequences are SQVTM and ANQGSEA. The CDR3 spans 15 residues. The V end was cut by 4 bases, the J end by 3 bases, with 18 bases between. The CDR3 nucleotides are TGCAGCGTTGCTTATGGTCAGGGTCCGTACACTGAAGCTTTCTTT. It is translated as CSVAYGQGPYTEAFF.

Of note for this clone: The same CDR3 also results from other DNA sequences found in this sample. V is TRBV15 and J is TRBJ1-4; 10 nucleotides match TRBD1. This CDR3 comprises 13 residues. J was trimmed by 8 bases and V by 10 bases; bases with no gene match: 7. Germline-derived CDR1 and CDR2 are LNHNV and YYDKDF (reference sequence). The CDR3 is CAIRQGAGEKLFF. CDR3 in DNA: TGTGCCATCAGACAGGGGGCTGGGGAAAAACTGTTTTTT.

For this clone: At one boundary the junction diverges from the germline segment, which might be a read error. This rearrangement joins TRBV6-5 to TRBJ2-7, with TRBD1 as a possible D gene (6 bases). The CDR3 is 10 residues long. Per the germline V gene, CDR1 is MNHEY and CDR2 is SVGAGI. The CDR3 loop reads CASSEDRTSF. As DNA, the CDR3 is TGTGCCAGCAGTGAGGACAGAACTAGCTTC.

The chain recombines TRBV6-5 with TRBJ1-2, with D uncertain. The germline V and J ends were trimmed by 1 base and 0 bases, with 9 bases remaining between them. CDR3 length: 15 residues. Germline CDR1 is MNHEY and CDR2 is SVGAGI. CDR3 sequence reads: CASSYYLGTNYGYTF. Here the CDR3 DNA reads TGTGCCAGCAGTTACTATCTGGGTACTAACTATGGCTACACCTTC.

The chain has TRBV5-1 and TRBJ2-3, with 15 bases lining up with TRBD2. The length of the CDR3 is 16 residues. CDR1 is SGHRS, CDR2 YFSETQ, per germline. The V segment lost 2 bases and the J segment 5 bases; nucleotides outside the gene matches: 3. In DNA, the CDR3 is TGCGCCAGCAGCTTCGGGACTAGCGGGGGGATAGATACGCAGTATTTT. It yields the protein CASSFGTSGGIDTQYF.

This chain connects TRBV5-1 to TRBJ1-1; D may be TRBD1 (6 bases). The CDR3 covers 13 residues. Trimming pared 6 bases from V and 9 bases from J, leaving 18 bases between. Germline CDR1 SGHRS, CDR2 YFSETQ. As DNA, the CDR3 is TGCGCCAGCAACCTAAGGGGGGAAGGAAAAGCTTTCTTT. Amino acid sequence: CASNLRGEGKAFF.

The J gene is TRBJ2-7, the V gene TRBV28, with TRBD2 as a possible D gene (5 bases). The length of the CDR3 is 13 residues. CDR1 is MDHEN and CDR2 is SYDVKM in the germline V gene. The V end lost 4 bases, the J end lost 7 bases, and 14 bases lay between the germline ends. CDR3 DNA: TGTGCCAGCAGTTGGGGAAGGAGAGGGGAGCAGTACTTC. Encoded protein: CASSWGRRGEQYF. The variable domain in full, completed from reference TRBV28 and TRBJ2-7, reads DVKVTQSSRYLVKRTGEKVFLECVQDMDHENMFWYRQDPGLGLRLIYFSYDVKMKEKGDIPEGYSVSREKKERFSLILESASTNQTSMYLCASSWGRRGEQYFGPGTRLTVT.

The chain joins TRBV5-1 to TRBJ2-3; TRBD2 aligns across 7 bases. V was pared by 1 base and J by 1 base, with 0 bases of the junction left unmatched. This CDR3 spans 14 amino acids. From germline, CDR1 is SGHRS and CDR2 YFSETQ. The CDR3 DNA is TGCGCCAGCAGCTTGCGGGAGGGCACAGATACGCAGTATTTT. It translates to CASSLREGTDTQYF.

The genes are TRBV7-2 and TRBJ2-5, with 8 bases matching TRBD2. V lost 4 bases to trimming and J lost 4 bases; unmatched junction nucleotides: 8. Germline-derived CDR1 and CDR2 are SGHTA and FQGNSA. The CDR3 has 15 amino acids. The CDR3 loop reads CASSSGGLARETQYF. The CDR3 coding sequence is TGTGCCAGCAGCTCGGGTGGACTAGCTCGAGAGACCCAGTACTTC.

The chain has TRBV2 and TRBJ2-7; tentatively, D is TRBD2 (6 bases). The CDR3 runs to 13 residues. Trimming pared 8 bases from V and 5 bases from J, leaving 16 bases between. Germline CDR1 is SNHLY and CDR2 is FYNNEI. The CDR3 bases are TGTGCCAGCTGCCGGGACTTGGAGGACGAGCAGTACTTC. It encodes CASCRDLEDEQYF. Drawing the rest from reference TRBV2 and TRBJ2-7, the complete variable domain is EPEVTQTPSHQVTQMGQEVILRCVPISNHLYFYWYRQILGQKVEFLVSFYNNEISEKSEIFDDQFSVERPDGSNFTLKIRSTKLEDSAMYFCASCRDLEDEQYFGPGTRLTVT.

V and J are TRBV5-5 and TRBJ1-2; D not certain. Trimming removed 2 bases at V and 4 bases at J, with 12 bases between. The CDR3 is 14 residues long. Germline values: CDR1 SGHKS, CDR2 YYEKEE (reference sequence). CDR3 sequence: CASSLEGYGYGYTF. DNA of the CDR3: TGTGCCAGCAGCTTAGAGGGATACGGCTATGGCTACACCTTC. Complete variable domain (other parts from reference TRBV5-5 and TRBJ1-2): DAGVTQSPTHLIKTRGQQVTLRCSPISGHKSVSWYQQVLGQGPQFIFQYYEKEERGRGNFPDRFSARQFPNYSSELNVNALLLGDSALYLCASSLEGYGYGYTFGSGTRLTVV.

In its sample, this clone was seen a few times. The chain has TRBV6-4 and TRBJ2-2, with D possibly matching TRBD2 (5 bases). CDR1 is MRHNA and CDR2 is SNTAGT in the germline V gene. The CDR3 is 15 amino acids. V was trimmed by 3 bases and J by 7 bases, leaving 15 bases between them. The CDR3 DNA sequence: TGTGCCAGCAGTGAGGTGGCGTCGGGGATCGGGGAGCTGTTTTTT. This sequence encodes CASSEVASGIGELFF.

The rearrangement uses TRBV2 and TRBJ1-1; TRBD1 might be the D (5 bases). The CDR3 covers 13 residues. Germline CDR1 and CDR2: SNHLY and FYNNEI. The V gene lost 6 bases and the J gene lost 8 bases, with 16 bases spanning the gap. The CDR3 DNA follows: TGTGCCAGCAGCCTACTCGACAGCAACGAAGCTTTCTTT. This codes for CASSLLDSNEAFF.

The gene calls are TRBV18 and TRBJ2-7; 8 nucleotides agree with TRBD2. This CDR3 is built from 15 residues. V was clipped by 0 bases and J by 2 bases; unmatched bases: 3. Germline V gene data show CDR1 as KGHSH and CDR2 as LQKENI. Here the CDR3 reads CASSPPTGGPYEQYF. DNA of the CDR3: TGTGCCAGCTCACCACCGACGGGAGGGCCCTACGAGCAGTACTTC.

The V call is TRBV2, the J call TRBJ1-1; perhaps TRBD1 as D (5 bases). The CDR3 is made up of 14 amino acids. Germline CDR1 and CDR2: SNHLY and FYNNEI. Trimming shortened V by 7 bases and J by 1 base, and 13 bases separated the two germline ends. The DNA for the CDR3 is TGTGCCAGCATTCTCCGCAGGGCGAACACTGAAGCTTTCTTT. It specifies CASILRRANTEAFF. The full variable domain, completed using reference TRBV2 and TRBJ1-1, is EPEVTQTPSHQVTQMGQEVILRCVPISNHLYFYWYRQILGQKVEFLVSFYNNEISEKSEIFDDQFSVERPDGSNFTLKIRSTKLEDSAMYFCASILRRANTEAFFGQGTRLTVV.

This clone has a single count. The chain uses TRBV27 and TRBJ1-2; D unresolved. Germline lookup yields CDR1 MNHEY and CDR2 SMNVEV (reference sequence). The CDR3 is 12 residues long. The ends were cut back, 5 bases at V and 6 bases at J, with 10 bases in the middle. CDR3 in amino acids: CASSGGPDGYTF. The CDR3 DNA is TGTGCCAGCAGTGGAGGGCCGGATGGCTACACCTTC.

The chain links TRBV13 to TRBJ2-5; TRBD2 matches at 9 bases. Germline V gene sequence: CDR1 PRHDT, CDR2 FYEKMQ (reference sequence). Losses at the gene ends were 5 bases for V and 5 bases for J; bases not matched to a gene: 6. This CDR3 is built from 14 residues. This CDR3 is CASSQGTSIETQYF. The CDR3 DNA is TGTGCCAGCAGCCAGGGGACTAGCATCGAGACCCAGTACTTC.

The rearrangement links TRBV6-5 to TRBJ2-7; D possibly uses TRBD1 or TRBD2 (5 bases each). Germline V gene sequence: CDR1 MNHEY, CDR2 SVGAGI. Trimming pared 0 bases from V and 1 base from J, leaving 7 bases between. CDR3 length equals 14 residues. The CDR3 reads CASSYSWGSYEQYF. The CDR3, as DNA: TGTGCCAGCAGTTACTCGTGGGGGTCCTACGAGCAGTACTTC.

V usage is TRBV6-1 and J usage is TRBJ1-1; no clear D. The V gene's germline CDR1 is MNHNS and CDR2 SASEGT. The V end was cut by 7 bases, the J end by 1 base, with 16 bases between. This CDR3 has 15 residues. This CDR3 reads CASTVLEKSNTEAFF. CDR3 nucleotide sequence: TGTGCCAGCACTGTTTTAGAGAAATCGAACACTGAAGCTTTCTTT.

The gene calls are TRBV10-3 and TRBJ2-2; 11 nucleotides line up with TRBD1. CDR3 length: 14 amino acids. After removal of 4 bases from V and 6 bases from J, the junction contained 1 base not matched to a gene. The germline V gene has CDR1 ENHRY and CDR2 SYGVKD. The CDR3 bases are TGTGCCATCAGTGGGGACAGGGGGTCCGGGGAGCTGTTTTTT. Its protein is CAISGDRGSGELFF.

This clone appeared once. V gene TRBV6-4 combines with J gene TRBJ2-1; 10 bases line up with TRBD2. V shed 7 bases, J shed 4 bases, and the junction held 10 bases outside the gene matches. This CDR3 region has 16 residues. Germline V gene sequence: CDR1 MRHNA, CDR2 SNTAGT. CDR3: CASNATAGGAYNEQFF. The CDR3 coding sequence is TGTGCCAGCAACGCCACAGCGGGAGGGGCTTACAATGAGCAGTTCTTC.

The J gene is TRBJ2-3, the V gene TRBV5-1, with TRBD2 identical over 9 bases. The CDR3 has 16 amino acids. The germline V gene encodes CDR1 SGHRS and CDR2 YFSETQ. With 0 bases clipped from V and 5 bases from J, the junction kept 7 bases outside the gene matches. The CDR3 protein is CASSLALRGGGDTQYF. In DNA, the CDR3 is TGCGCCAGCAGCTTGGCCTTGCGGGGGGGCGGAGATACGCAGTATTTT.

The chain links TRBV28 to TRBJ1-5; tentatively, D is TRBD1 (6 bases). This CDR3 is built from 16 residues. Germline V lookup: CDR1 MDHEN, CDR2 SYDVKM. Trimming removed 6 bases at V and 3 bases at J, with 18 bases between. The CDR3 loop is CASSQSGGQHNQPQHF. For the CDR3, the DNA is TGTGCCAGCAGCCAAAGCGGCGGACAGCACAATCAGCCCCAGCATTTT.

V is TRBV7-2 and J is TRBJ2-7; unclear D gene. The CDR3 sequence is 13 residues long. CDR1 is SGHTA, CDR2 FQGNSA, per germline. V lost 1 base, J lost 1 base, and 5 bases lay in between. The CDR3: CASSLGWSYEQYF. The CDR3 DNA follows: TGTGCCAGCAGCTTAGGGTGGTCCTACGAGCAGTACTTC.

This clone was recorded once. The CDR3, as DNA: TGTGCCAGCAGCAGGGGACAGGGGGCGCGGGGCTCCTACGAGCAGTACTTC. Amino acid sequence: CASSRGQGARGSYEQYF. This rearrangement joins TRBV7-8 to TRBJ2-7, with 12 positions matching TRBD1. Germline trimming cut 5 bases from V and 0 bases from J; bases unmatched to any gene: 8. Germline-derived CDR1 and CDR2 are SGHVS and FQNEAQ. The CDR3 extends over 17 amino acids.

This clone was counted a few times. The DNA for the CDR3 is TGTGCCAGTACCCCGGCGCGGACTGGAAACACCATATATTTT. Encoded protein: CASTPARTGNTIYF. This chain uses TRBV19 with TRBJ1-3; D unresolved. The CDR3 has 14 amino acids. V shed 7 bases and J shed 2 bases, with 12 bases lying between them. CDR1 and CDR2 (germline): LNHDA, SQIVND (reference sequence).

CDR3 sequence: CASSFLSNQPFSEQYF. CDR3 sequence (DNA): TGCGCCAGCAGCTTTCTGTCCAACCAGCCTTTTAGCGAGCAGTACTTC. V gene TRBV5-1 combines with J gene TRBJ2-7; no reliable D call. CDR3 size: 16 residues. The V gene's germline CDR1 is SGHRS and CDR2 YFSETQ. The V end lost 2 bases, the J end lost 6 bases, and 21 bases lay between the germline ends.

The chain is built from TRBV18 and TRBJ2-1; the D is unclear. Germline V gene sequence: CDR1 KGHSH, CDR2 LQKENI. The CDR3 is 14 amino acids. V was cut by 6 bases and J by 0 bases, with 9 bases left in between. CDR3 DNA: TGTGCCAGCTCGGAAAGCCGCTCCTACAATGAGCAGTTCTTC. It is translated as CASSESRSYNEQFF.

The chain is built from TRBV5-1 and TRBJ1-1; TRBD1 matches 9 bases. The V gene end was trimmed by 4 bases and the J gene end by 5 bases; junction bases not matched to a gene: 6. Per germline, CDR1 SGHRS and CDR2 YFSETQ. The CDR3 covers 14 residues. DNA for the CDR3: TGCGCCAGCAGCATGACAGGGGGAGAGACTGAAGCTTTCTTT. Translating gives CASSMTGGETEAFF.

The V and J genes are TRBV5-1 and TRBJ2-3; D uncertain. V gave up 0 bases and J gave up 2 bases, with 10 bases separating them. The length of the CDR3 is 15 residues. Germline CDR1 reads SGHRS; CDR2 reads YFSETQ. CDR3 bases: TGCGCCAGCAGCTTGGGACTTTTCGTCACAGATACGCAGTATTTT. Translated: CASSLGLFVTDTQYF.